The entry that follows covers one T cell receptor (beta chain) sequence. Per the study methods: Nucleated cell counts were estimated from reference gene primer amplification. Data came from immunoSEQ multiplex PCR; TCRdb stores just in-frame clones and leaves some out. The V and J calls and clone size were taken over from that table, and D and trimming were inferred from the DNA. The table lists about 140,000 clones, roughly 85% of them singletons. Germline V gene lookup returns CDR1 SGHRS and CDR2 YFSETQ. This CDR3 spans 21 amino acids. The V segment lost 2 bases and the J segment 7 bases; nucleotides outside the gene matches: 24. The source of the sample is a study of blood T cell repertoires in COVID-19. Study-level background: Acute and convalescent COVID-19 specimens originated in the United States, Italy and Spain. From T cells, B-cell-depleted T cells, or PBMCs came the material, which was cDNA or gDNA.

The chain recombines TRBV5-1 with TRBJ2-2, with 9 bases that match TRBD1. The sequencing sample was made of peripheral blood. The TCR sequence derives from a man in his 60s with acute or convalescent COVID-19. DNA of the CDR3: TGCGCCAGCAGCTTCAGTTGGGTTCAGGAGCCGGGACAGGGATCTATCGGGGAGCTGTTTTTT. Its protein is CASSFSWVQEPGQGSIGELFF.